Shown below are 18 T cell receptor beta chains from a single sample sequenced in a study of Ad26.COV2.S vaccination and SARS-CoV-2 variants. The repertoire was sequenced with immunoSEQ multiplex PCR; TCRdb's copy has only in-frame clones and lacks some. The data show around 300,000 clones, under 90% seen once. Stated treatment: 15 to 20 received Ad26.COV2.S at low or high dose, single or two shots; about five received placebo; per-sample allocation not given. Sampling was done on day 63 after the first vaccine or placebo injection. Sample: peripheral blood, taken in a trial of Ad26.COV2.S vaccine versus placebo. These receptor sequences come from a person between 18 and 65 years old who received the Ad26.COV2.S COVID-19 vaccine or a placebo.

About this clone: Other DNA sequences in the same sample also yield this CDR3. This chain joins TRBV5-4 and TRBJ1-2, with a weak D call TRBD1 (5 bases). This CDR3 spans 15 amino acids. From germline, CDR1 is SGHNT and CDR2 YYREEE (reference sequence). Trimming shortened V by 8 bases and J by 0 bases, and 17 bases separated the two germline ends. The CDR3 DNA follows: TGTGCCAGTAGCGTAGACCAGGGAGCTAACTATGGCTACACCTTC. As protein: CASSVDQGANYGYTF.

This rearrangement joins TRBV5-1 to TRBJ1-2; 8 bases agree with TRBD1. V lost 3 bases to trimming and J lost 9 bases; unmatched junction nucleotides: 10. The germline CDR1 and CDR2 sequences are SGHRS and YFSETQ. The CDR3 loop spans 14 amino acids. The CDR3 sequence is CASSSSGTGNRYTF. CDR3 sequence (DNA): TGCGCCAGCAGCTCCTCCGGGACAGGCAACCGCTACACCTTC.

The gene calls are TRBV16 and TRBJ1-3; D ambiguous. Germline V lookup: CDR1 KGHSY, CDR2 FQNENV. The CDR3 totals 15 residues. The V and J ends lost 0 bases and 2 bases respectively, with 8 bases between them. The CDR3 DNA follows: TGTGCCAGCAGCCAATCGCCTCCTCCTGGAAACACCATATATTTT. This translates into CASSQSPPPGNTIYF.

This clone was detected only once. This chain uses TRBV9 with TRBJ1-2, with D perhaps matching TRBD1 (5 bases). Germline CDR1 is SGDLS and CDR2 is YYNGEE. The V and J ends lost 0 bases and 6 bases respectively, with 12 bases between them. The CDR3 runs 14 residues. The CDR3 region is CASSVDWGSDGYTF. CDR3 coding DNA: TGTGCCAGCAGCGTAGATTGGGGCAGCGATGGCTACACCTTC.

The chain is built from TRBV19 and TRBJ2-3, with D possibly TRBD2 on 5 matching bases. Germline V lookup: CDR1 LNHDA, CDR2 SQIVND (reference sequence). The CDR3 is 15 amino acids. V lost 3 bases to trimming and J lost 1 base, with 11 bases between them. The DNA of the CDR3 is TGTGCCAGTAGTATCGGGGAGCTTGGCACAGATACGCAGTATTTT. Its protein is CASSIGELGTDTQYF.

This chain connects TRBV6-6 to TRBJ2-2; D is perhaps TRBD1 (6 bases). This CDR3 contains 18 residues. Germline assignment: CDR1 MNHNY and CDR2 SVGAGI (reference sequence). V dropped 5 bases and J dropped 2 bases, with 21 bases sitting between them. The CDR3 DNA follows: TGTGCCAGCAGTCCACCGGGCCAGGGGACATACAACACCGGGGAGCTGTTTTTT. This translates into CASSPPGQGTYNTGELFF.

The genes are TRBV6-6 and TRBJ1-3; 7 bases are shared with TRBD1. This CDR3 is 16 amino acids long. Trimming removed 7 bases from V and 0 bases from J; junction bases left unmatched: 9. Germline loops: CDR1 MNHNY, CDR2 SVGAGI (reference sequence). CDR3 DNA sequence: TGTGCCAGCACCTACCAGGGGGGAACCTCTGGAAACACCATATATTTT. Translation: CASTYQGGTSGNTIYF.

The rearrangement uses TRBV2 and TRBJ1-2, with D hard to call. The CDR3 covers 13 residues. The germline V gene has CDR1 SNHLY and CDR2 FYNNEI. The V and J ends lost 7 bases and 5 bases respectively, with 14 bases between them. The CDR3 DNA reads TGTGCCAGCACCGATCGGGCATGGTATGGCTACACCTTC. Amino acids: CASTDRAWYGYTF.

V and J are TRBV18 and TRBJ2-5, with D maybe TRBD2 (6 bases). In germline, CDR1 is KGHSH, CDR2 LQKENI. V was clipped by 2 bases and J by 5 bases, with 18 bases between them. This CDR3 is 16 amino acids long. The CDR3 here is CASSPTLASREETQYF. The CDR3 nucleotides are TGTGCCAGCTCACCAACCTTGGCTAGCCGGGAGGAGACCCAGTACTTC.

This sequence joins TRBV18 and TRBJ2-7, with D possibly matching TRBD2 (6 bases). V lost 3 bases to trimming and J lost 6 bases, with 15 bases between them. Germline V gene lookup returns CDR1 KGHSH and CDR2 LQKENI. CDR3 size: 14 residues. The CDR3 bases are TGTGCCAGCTCACCTACCGGGACTCCCCTCGAGCAGTACTTC. This translates into CASSPTGTPLEQYF.

This chain joins TRBV4-1 and TRBJ2-5, with D hard to call. Germline V gene data show CDR1 as MGHRA and CDR2 as YSYEKL. This CDR3 comprises 14 residues. V was pared by 6 bases and J by 1 base, with 12 bases between. The CDR3 DNA reads TGCGCCAGCAGTTTGTCCTCAATCCAAGAGACCCAGTACTTC. Its protein product is CASSLSSIQETQYF.

The chain is built from TRBV19 and TRBJ2-3, with D tentatively TRBD1 (5 bases). V gave up 7 bases and J gave up 0 bases, with 14 bases separating them. CDR1 and CDR2 from the germline V gene are LNHDA and SQIVND (reference sequence). The CDR3 totals 15 residues. The CDR3 nucleotides are TGTGCCAGTACCCAGGACATTCTGAGCACAGATACGCAGTATTTT. Amino acids: CASTQDILSTDTQYF.

V and J are TRBV19 and TRBJ2-5; no clear D. CDR1 LNHDA and CDR2 SQIVND come from the germline V gene (reference sequence). Trimming left V 4 bases short and J 0 bases short, with 6 bases between. The CDR3 runs 13 residues. CDR3 protein: CASSRGNQETQYF. As DNA, the CDR3 is TGTGCCAGTAGTAGAGGCAACCAAGAGACCCAGTACTTC.

The V and J genes are TRBV12-5 and TRBJ2-2; 11 bases fit TRBD2. From germline, CDR1 is LGHNT and CDR2 FRNRAP. V shed 6 bases and J 5 bases; nucleotides not matched to a gene: 14. CDR3 length: 18 residues. CDR3 nucleotides: TGTGCTAGTGGCCTCCCCCCACTAGCGGGAGCGGGTACCGGGGAGCTGTTTTTT. Its protein is CASGLPPLAGAGTGELFF.

The V and J genes are TRBV27 and TRBJ1-4; D is possibly TRBD1 (6 bases). The CDR3 consists of 14 residues. Trimming took off 7 bases at V and 5 bases at J, with 14 bases between the two ends. Germline V gene data show CDR1 as MNHEY and CDR2 as SMNVEV (reference sequence). As DNA, the CDR3 is TGTGCCAGCACCAGCAGGGGAATGAATGAAAAACTGTTTTTT. Protein: CASTSRGMNEKLFF.

This clone was detected only a few times. This rearrangement joins TRBV25-1 to TRBJ2-1; 10 bases are shared with TRBD2. In germline, CDR1 is MGHDK, CDR2 SYGVNS. This CDR3 region has 18 residues. Losses at the gene ends were 3 bases for V and 0 bases for J; bases not matched to a gene: 8. CDR3 region: CASSDGTSGESSYNEQFF. For the CDR3, the DNA is TGTGCCAGCAGTGATGGAACTAGCGGGGAGAGCTCCTACAATGAGCAGTTCTTC.

This clone came up once. The V and J genes are TRBV7-8 and TRBJ2-7; D may be TRBD1 or TRBD2 (5 bases each). V lost 5 bases to trimming and J lost 6 bases, with 14 bases between them. Germline V gene data show CDR1 as SGHVS and CDR2 as FQNEAQ. There are 13 residues in the CDR3. This CDR3 reads CASSTGWDAEQYV. CDR3 bases: TGTGCCAGCAGCACCGGTTGGGACGCCGAGCAGTACGTC.

The chain recombines TRBV7-9 with TRBJ1-1, with 8 bases fitting TRBD1. The J segment lost 4 bases and the V segment lost 5 bases, leaving 6 bases of the junction unmatched. The CDR3 is made up of 14 amino acids. Germline V CDR1 and CDR2: SEHNR, FQNEAQ (reference sequence). The CDR3 coding sequence is TGTGCCAGCAGCCCAACAGGGGGAGCCACTGAAGCTTTCTTT. It encodes CASSPTGGATEAFF.